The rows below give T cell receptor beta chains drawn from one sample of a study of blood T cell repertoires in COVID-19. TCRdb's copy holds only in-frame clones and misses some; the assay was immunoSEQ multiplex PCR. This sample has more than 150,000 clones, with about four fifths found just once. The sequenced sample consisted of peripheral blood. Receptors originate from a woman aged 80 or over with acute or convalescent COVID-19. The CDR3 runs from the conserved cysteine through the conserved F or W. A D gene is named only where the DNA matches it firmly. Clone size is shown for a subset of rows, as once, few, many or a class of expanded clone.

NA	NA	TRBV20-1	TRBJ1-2	TGCAGTGCTGGCAGGGTCGGCTACACCTTC	CSAGRVGYTF
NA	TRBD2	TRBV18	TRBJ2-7	TGTGCCAGCTCACCTAGCGGGGGGCTCGTTTCGTACGAGCAGTACTTC	CASSPSGGLVSYEQYF
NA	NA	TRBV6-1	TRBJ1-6	TGTGCCAGCAGTGAAGCTGTAACGAGATTTACCTATAATTCACCCCTCCACTTT	CASSEAVTRFTYNSPLHF
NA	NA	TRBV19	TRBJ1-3	TGTGCCACCGACTCCGGGAGCACTTGGAGAAACACCATATATTTT	CATDSGSTWRNTIYF
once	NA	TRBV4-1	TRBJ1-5	TGCGCCAGCAGCCAAGCTTTATCCCAGCCCCAGCATTTT	CASSQALSQPQHF
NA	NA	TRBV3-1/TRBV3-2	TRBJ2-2	TGTGCCAGCAGCCGGGGGGAAACCGGGGAGCTGTTTTTT	CASSRGETGELFF
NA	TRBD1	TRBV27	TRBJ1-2	TGTGCCAGCAGTTCCCCCCGGACAGGGAGCGGCTACACCTTC	CASSSPRTGSGYTF
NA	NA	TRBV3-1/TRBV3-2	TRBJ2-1	TGTGCCAGCAGCCAATCAACGAGGGAGCAGTTCTTC	CASSQSTREQFF
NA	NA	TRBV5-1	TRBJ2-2	TGCGCCAGCAGCTTGGGATTAGCGGCCCCCGGGGAGCTGTTTTTT	CASSLGLAAPGELFF
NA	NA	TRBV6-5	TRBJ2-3	TGTGCCAGCAGTTACGGGCAGTCCCGGACAGATACGCAGTATTTT	CASSYGQSRTDTQYF
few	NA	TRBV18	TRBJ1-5	TGTGCCAGCTCACCGGGGAGGGATCAGCCCCAGCATTTT	CASSPGRDQPQHF
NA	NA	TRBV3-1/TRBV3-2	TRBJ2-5	TGTGCCAGCAGCCAAGATGGAGCGGCGGGCCCACTGGGGACCCAGTACTTC	CASSQDGAAGPLGTQYF
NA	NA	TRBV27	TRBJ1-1	TGTGCCAGCAGTCCCATGAGTGTGATTGCCGTGAACACTGAAGCTTTCTTT	CASSPMSVIAVNTEAFF
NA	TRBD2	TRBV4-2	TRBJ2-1	TGTGCCAGCAGCCAACCCGGACTAGCGGAGACCTACAATGAGCAGTTCTTC	CASSQPGLAETYNEQFF
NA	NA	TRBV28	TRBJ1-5	TGTGCCAGCAGGCTGACAGGTAGCAATCAGCCCCAGCATTTT	CASRLTGSNQPQHF
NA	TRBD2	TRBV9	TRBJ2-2	TGTGCCAGCAGCCCCCCGACGGGGGAGGGGACCGGGGAGCTGTTTTTT	CASSPPTGEGTGELFF
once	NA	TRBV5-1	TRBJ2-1	TGCGCCAGCAGCTTGGCCAGGGTGGGTGAGCAGTTCTTC	CASSLARVGEQFF
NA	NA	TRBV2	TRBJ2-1	TGTGCCAGCCGGGACTCCCTCAATGAGCAGTTCTTC	CASRDSLNEQFF
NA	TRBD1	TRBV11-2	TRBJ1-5	TGTGCCAGCAGCCCAGTGGGGACAGGGAATCAGCCCCAGCATTTT	CASSPVGTGNQPQHF
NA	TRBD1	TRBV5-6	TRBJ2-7	TGTGCCAGCACGGGACAGGGAGGCGAGCAGTACTTC	CASTGQGGEQYF
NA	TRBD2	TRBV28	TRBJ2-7	TGTGCCAGCAGTTCCCTAAGCGGGGGGTTCTACGAGCAGTACTTC	CASSSLSGGFYEQYF
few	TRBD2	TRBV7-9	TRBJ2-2	TGTGCCAGCAGCTCGGGGCCCAGCGGGAGGACCGGGGAGCTGTTTTTT	CASSSGPSGRTGELFF
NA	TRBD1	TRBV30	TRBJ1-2	TGTGCCTGGACCAGGACAGGTCAGAACTATGGCTACACCTTC	CAWTRTGQNYGYTF
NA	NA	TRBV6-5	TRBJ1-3	TGTGCCAGCAGCTCAGGGGCGTCTGGAAACACCATATATTTT	CASSSGASGNTIYF
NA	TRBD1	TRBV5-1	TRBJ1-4	TGCGCCAGCAGGGCCGGGACAGGGCATGAAAAACTGTTTTTT	CASRAGTGHEKLFF
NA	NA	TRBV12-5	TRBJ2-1	TGTGCTAGTGGTTTGGGGACAGTTAGTGAGCAGTTCTTC	CASGLGTVSEQFF
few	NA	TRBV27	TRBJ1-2	TGTGCCAGCAGTTTACACAGGAACTATGGCTACACCTTC	CASSLHRNYGYTF
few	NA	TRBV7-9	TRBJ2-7	TGTGCCAGCAGCTCCCAAGGAGGGTCCTACGAGCAGTACTTC	CASSSQGGSYEQYF
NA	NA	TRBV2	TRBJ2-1	TGTGCCAGCCGCCAAGTCCGTCGGGAGTTCCACAATGAGCAGTTCTTC	CASRQVRREFHNEQFF
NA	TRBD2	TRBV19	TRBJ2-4	TGTGCCAGTAAGGGAGGGGATGAGGGCAAAAACATTCAGTACTTC	CASKGGDEGKNIQYF
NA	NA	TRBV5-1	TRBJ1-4	TGCGCCAGCAGCTTCCAGGGAACAGAAAAACTGTTTTTT	CASSFQGTEKLFF
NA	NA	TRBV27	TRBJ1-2	TGTGCCAGCAGTCCGAAAAGACAGGTTGGCTACACCTTC	CASSPKRQVGYTF
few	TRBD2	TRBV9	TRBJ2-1	TGTGCCAGCAGCGTAGGTGGGACTAGCTACAATGAGCAGTTCTTC	CASSVGGTSYNEQFF